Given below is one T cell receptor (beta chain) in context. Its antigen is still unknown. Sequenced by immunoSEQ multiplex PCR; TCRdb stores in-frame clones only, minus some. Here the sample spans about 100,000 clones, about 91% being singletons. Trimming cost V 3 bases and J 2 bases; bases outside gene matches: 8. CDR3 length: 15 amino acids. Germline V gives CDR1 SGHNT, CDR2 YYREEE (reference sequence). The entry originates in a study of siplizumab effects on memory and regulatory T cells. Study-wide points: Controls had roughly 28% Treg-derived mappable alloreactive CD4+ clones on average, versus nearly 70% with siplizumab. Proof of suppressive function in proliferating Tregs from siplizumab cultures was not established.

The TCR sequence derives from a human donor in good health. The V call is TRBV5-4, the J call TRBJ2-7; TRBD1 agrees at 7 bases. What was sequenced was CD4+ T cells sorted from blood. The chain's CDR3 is CASSSNFGTAYEQYF. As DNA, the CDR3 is TGTGCCAGCAGCTCTAACTTTGGGACAGCCTACGAGCAGTACTTC.